These 22 T cell receptor beta chains originate from one sample sequenced in a study of response to subunit inactivated influenza vaccine. TCRdb independently ran MiXCR on the RT-PCR reads; one entry per CDR3 protein. Among a few hundred thousand distinct CDR3 sequences, 14% were seen once, and the ten largest hold over 8.5%. The sample was PBMCs from blood, taken 12 days after vaccination. Every receptor here comes from a man aged 45-60 years who received an inactivated influenza vaccine.

The V gene is TRBV18, the J gene TRBJ2-6; D is unclear. Trimming removed 3 bases from V and 1 base from J, with 7 bases in between. CDR1 is KGHSH, CDR2 LQKENI, per germline. The CDR3 has 15 residues. CDR3 in amino acids: CASSPLGSGANVLTF. CDR3 nucleotide sequence: TGTGCCAGCTCACCGTTGGGTTCTGGGGCCAACGTCCTGACTTTC.

This clonotype came up a few times. The chain carries TRBV12-3 or TRBV12-4 and TRBJ2-7; 9 positions match TRBD2. Trimming removed 6 bases from V and 0 bases from J; junction bases left unmatched: 3. This CDR3 is built from 14 residues. This CDR3 reads CASSQRGVSYEQYF. CDR3 DNA sequence: TGTGCCAGCAGCCAGCGGGGGGTCTCCTACGAGCAGTACTTC.

This clonotype appeared a few times. The chain joins TRBV7-8 to TRBJ2-3; 7 nucleotides align to TRBD2. Losses at the gene ends were 2 bases for V and 1 base for J; bases not matched to a gene: 15. The CDR3 totals 19 residues. From germline, CDR1 is SGHVS and CDR2 FQNEAQ. The CDR3 sequence: CASSLNRPSRELGTDTQYF. The CDR3 coding sequence is TGTGCCAGCAGCTTAAACCGACCCTCGCGGGAGCTTGGCACAGATACGCAGTATTTT.

In DNA form, the CDR3 reads TGCGCCAGCAGCTTTGGGACCCCCCAAGAGACCCAGTACTTC. Its protein is CASSFGTPQETQYF. The chain uses TRBV5-1 and TRBJ2-5; tentatively, D is TRBD1 or TRBD2 (5 bases each). The CDR3 loop spans 14 amino acids. V was pared by 2 bases and J by 1 base, with 9 bases between. Germline CDR1 reads SGHRS; CDR2 reads YFSETQ.

The chain recombines TRBV6-5 with TRBJ1-4; TRBD1 is a possible D gene (6 bases). V was shortened by 0 bases and J by 7 bases, with 18 bases between the two germline ends. Per the germline V gene, CDR1 is MNHEY and CDR2 is SVGAGI. The CDR3 has 17 residues. The CDR3 nucleotides are TGTGCCAGCAGTTACTCGATTTTAGGGGGGCTGGGTGAAAAACTGTTTTTT. This sequence encodes CASSYSILGGLGEKLFF.

This clonotype was observed a handful of times. This chain connects TRBV3-1 to TRBJ2-4; weak D call: TRBD2 (5 bases). Trimming cost V 1 base and J 0 bases, with 10 bases left between them. The CDR3 sequence is 16 residues long. The germline V gene has CDR1 LGHDT and CDR2 YNNKEL (reference sequence). CDR3 DNA sequence: TGTGCCAGCAGCCAAGCCGGACTCCTAGCCAAAAACATTCAGTACTTC. It codes for CASSQAGLLAKNIQYF.

The V and J genes are TRBV20-1 and TRBJ1-6; D not certain. The CDR3 is made up of 15 amino acids. The germline gives CDR1 DFQATT, CDR2 SNEGSKA (reference sequence). V gave up 6 bases and J gave up 0 bases, with 12 bases separating them. The CDR3 region has the DNA TGCAGTGCAAAGCCACTCAGCTCCTATAATTCACCCCTCCACTTT. It codes for CSAKPLSSYNSPLHF.

The J gene is TRBJ1-1, the V gene TRBV7-9, with D unclear. CDR1 and CDR2 (germline): SEHNR, FQNEAQ (reference sequence). Trimming left V 1 base short and J 1 base short, with 10 bases between. The CDR3 totals 15 residues. CDR3 residues: CASSLVPEKNTEAFF. CDR3 coding DNA: TGTGCCAGCAGCTTAGTGCCAGAAAAGAACACTGAAGCTTTCTTT.

This clonotype came up many times. The chain recombines TRBV18 with TRBJ2-3; D is ambiguous. V was cut by 2 bases and J by 2 bases, with 8 bases left in between. In germline, CDR1 is KGHSH, CDR2 LQKENI. CDR3 length: 14 amino acids. CDR3: CASSPMGSTDTQYF. CDR3 DNA sequence: TGTGCCAGCTCACCAATGGGTTCCACAGATACGCAGTATTTT. The variable domain in full, with the rest retrieved from reference TRBV18 and TRBJ2-3, is NAGVMQNPRHLVRRRGQEARLRCSPMKGHSHVYWYRQLPEEGLKFMVYLQKENIIDESGMPKERFSAEFPKEGPSILRIQQVVRGDSAAYFCASSPMGSTDTQYFGPGTRLTVL.

There are many counts of this clonotype. This chain connects TRBV9 to TRBJ2-7; TRBD2 aligns across 7 bases. The germline V gene has CDR1 SGDLS and CDR2 YYNGEE. V lost 3 bases, J lost 3 bases, and 18 bases stayed unmatched. This CDR3 is built from 18 residues. CDR3: CASSDPVRGDSSGYEQYF. CDR3 in DNA: TGTGCCAGCAGCGATCCCGTCAGAGGAGATTCTAGCGGCTACGAGCAGTACTTC.

The table lists this clonotype with many counts. This chain links TRBV6-5 with TRBJ2-7; 7 nucleotides agree with TRBD1. CDR1 is MNHEY and CDR2 is SVGAGI in the germline V gene. The CDR3 sequence is 18 residues long. V was clipped by 2 bases and J by 2 bases; unmatched bases: 15. CDR3 DNA sequence: TGTGCCAGCAGTTACGTAGCCTCCGGGGACAGTTTCCCCTACGAGCAGTACTTC. It encodes CASSYVASGDSFPYEQYF.

The chain is built from TRBV4-3 and TRBJ2-5; TRBD2 agrees at 11 bases. Germline CDR1 LGHNA, CDR2 YSLEER. Trimming took 0 bases from V and 3 from J; bases not matched to a gene: 9. The CDR3 has 18 residues. The DNA for the CDR3 is TGCGCCAGCAGCCAAGATTCTACTAGCGGGAGATTTGAAGAGACCCAGTACTTC. Translating it yields CASSQDSTSGRFEETQYF.

The V gene is TRBV15, the J gene TRBJ2-1; 11 nucleotides align to TRBD1. The trim removed 5 bases at V and 1 base at J, leaving 13 bases unmatched. This CDR3 has 19 amino acids. In germline, CDR1 is LNHNV, CDR2 YYDKDF (reference sequence). The CDR3, as DNA: TGTGCCACCAGCCCCCGACCCGGGACAGGGGGTTGGTCCTACAATGAGCAGTTCTTC. It encodes CATSPRPGTGGWSYNEQFF.

V gene TRBV6-2 or TRBV6-3 combines with J gene TRBJ1-5, with 9 bases matching TRBD1. The length of the CDR3 is 16 residues. The germline V gene has CDR1 MNHEY and CDR2 SVGEGT. V was pared by 5 bases and J by 6 bases, with 11 bases of the junction left unmatched. CDR3 coding DNA: TGTGCCAGCAGTACGCGACGAACAGGGGGCGGTCAGCCCCAGCATTTT. This translates into CASSTRRTGGGQPQHF.

This clonotype was recorded a few times. The rearrangement links TRBV11-2 to TRBJ2-3; D perhaps matches TRBD1 (5 bases). The CDR3 runs 16 residues. Germline V CDR1 and CDR2: SGHAT, FQNNGV. V lost 0 bases to trimming and J lost 2 bases, with 12 bases between them. CDR3 region: CASSLEAREFTDTQYF. The DNA of the CDR3 is TGTGCCAGCAGCTTAGAGGCCAGGGAATTCACAGATACGCAGTATTTT.

This clonotype was seen only a few times. The chain recombines TRBV20-1 with TRBJ2-3, with TRBD2 matching over 8 bases. Per germline, CDR1 DFQATT and CDR2 SNEGSKA (reference sequence). CDR3 length: 16 residues. The V gene end was trimmed by 0 bases and the J gene end by 4 bases; junction bases not matched to a gene: 9. Here the CDR3 reads CSARDPREGPADTQYF. DNA for the CDR3: TGCAGTGCTAGAGACCCACGGGAGGGCCCTGCAGATACGCAGTATTTT.

This clonotype was detected only a few times. The chain is built from TRBV5-6 and TRBJ1-5, with D maybe TRBD1 (6 bases). Germline V lookup: CDR1 SGHDT, CDR2 YYEEEE. Trimming left V 6 bases short and J 4 bases short, with 14 bases between. This CDR3 is built from 14 residues. The CDR3 here is CASTLQGINQPQHF. In DNA, the CDR3 is TGTGCCAGCACCCTTCAGGGGATTAATCAGCCCCAGCATTTT.

J is TRBJ2-5 and V is TRBV10-3; no firm D call. Germline V lookup: CDR1 ENHRY, CDR2 SYGVKD. The CDR3 length is 13 residues. Trimming left V 2 bases short and J 9 bases short, with 13 bases between. CDR3 region: CAISEGHRNAQYF. As DNA, the CDR3 is TGTGCCATCAGTGAGGGGCACCGCAATGCCCAGTACTTC.

This clonotype was seen a few times. The CDR3 loop reads CASSFSPRGELFF. Here the CDR3 DNA reads TGTGCCAGCAGTTTTTCCCCGAGGGGGGAGCTGTTTTTT. V is TRBV27 and J is TRBJ2-2; no definite D call. V was clipped by 3 bases and J by 8 bases, with 10 bases between them. The germline V gene encodes CDR1 MNHEY and CDR2 SMNVEV (reference sequence). The length of the CDR3 is 13 residues.

The chain is built from TRBV27 and TRBJ2-3, with 8 bases identical to TRBD1. Trimming removed 11 bases from V and 2 bases from J; junction bases left unmatched: 6. Germline CDR1 and CDR2: MNHEY and SMNVEV (reference sequence). The CDR3 totals 13 residues. CDR3 sequence: CACGQGDTDTQYF. The CDR3 DNA sequence: TGTGCCTGCGGACAGGGCGACACAGATACGCAGTATTTT.

A few counts support this clonotype. This sequence joins TRBV5-1 and TRBJ2-5, with D perhaps TRBD1 (5 bases). Trimming cost V 2 bases and J 2 bases, with 10 bases left between them. The CDR3 is 14 residues long. Looked up from germline, CDR1 is SGHRS and CDR2 is YFSETQ. CDR3 amino acids: CASSLRQTQETQYF. CDR3 nucleotides: TGCGCCAGCAGCTTAAGACAGACACAAGAGACCCAGTACTTC.

The chain couples TRBV24-1 to TRBJ2-1; D perhaps matches TRBD1 (6 bases). V was cut by 6 bases and J by 6 bases, with 26 bases left in between. This CDR3 is 18 amino acids long. Germline-derived CDR1 and CDR2 are KGHDR and SFDVKD. The CDR3 sequence: CATSNPGAARLRSNEQFF. The CDR3 DNA reads TGTGCCACCAGTAATCCAGGGGCCGCGAGGTTGCGTTCCAATGAGCAGTTCTTC.